The sequence of this T cell receptor (beta chain) was determined in a study of cytomegalovirus exposure and HLA in healthy donors. Findings of the study overall: With later analysis, a missense DCLRE1C variant became linked to TCR beta V- and J-gene trimming. Later examination showed HLA-associated TCR beta chains had greater clonal expansion than equally common others.

The table lists this clone with a few counts. Antigen specificity is unknown. The CDR3 is 17 amino acids. Germline CDR1 is MGHRA and CDR2 is YSYEKL. V was clipped by 0 bases and J by 2 bases, with 14 bases between them. The PCR made use of 60 Vbeta and 13 Jbeta primers. TCRdb's copy holds only in-frame clones and misses some; the assay was immunoSEQ multiplex PCR. The repertoire holds around 200,000 clones, with around 62% as singletons. V and J are TRBV4-1 and TRBJ1-5; D gene uncertain. This sequence was found in a man aged 35 to 55 in good health and CMV-seronegative. Sequencing used PBMCs. In nucleotides, the CDR3 is TGCGCCAGCAGCCAAGATGGGGTAAAGGGAGGCAATCAGCCCCAGCATTTT. This translates into CASSQDGVKGGNQPQHF.